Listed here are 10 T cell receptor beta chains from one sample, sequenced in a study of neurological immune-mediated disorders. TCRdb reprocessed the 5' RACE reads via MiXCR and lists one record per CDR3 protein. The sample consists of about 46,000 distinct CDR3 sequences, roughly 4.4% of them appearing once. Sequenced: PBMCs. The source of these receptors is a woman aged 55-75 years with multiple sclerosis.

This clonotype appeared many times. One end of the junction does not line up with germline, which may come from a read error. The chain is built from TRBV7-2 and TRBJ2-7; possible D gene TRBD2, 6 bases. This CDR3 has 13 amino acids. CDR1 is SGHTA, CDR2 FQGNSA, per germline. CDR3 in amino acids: CASTLAVASEQYF. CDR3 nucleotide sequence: TGTGCCAGCACCTTAGCGGTAGCGTCTGAGCAGTACTTC.

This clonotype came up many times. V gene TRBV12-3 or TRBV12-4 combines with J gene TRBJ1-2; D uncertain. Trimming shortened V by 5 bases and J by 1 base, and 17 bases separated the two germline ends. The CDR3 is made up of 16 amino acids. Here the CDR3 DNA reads TGTGCCAGCAGTGCCCCGGGAAACCAATTTAACTATGGCTACACCTTC. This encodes CASSAPGNQFNYGYTF.

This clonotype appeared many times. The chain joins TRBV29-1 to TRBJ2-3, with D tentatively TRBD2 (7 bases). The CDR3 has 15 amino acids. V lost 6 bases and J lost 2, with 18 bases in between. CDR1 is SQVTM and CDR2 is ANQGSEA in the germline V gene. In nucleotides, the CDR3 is TGCAGCGTGAGGGGGGCTAGCGGAGACACAGATACGCAGTATTTT. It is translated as CSVRGASGDTDTQYF.

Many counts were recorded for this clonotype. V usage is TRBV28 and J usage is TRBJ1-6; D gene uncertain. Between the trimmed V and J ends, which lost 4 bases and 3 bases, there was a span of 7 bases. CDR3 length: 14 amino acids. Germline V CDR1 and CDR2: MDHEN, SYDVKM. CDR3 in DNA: TGTGCCAGCAGTTCAGATCTCTATAATTCACCCCTCCACTTT. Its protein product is CASSSDLYNSPLHF.

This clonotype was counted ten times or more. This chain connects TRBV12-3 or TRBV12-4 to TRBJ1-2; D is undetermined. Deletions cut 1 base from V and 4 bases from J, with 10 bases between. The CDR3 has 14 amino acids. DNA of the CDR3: TGTGCCAGCAGTTTAGACGGCGCGAGCTATGGCTACACCTTC. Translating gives CASSLDGASYGYTF.

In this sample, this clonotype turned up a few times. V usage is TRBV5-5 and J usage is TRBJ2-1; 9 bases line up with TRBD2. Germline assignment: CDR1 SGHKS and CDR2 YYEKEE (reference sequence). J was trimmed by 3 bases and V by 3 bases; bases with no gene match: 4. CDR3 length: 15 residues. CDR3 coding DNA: TGTGCCAGCAGCTGGATAGCGGGAGACTACAATGAGCAGTTCTTC. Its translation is CASSWIAGDYNEQFF.

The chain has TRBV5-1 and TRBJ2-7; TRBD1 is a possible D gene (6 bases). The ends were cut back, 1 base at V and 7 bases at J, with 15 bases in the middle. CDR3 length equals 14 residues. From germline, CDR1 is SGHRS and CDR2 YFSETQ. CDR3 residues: CASSLWSGVGEQYF. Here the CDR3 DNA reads TGCGCCAGCAGCTTGTGGTCAGGGGTTGGGGAGCAGTACTTC.

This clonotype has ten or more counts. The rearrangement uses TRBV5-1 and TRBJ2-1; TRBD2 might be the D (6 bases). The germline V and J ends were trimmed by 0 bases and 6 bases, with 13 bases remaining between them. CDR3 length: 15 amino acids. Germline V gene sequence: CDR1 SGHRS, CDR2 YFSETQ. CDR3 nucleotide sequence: TGCGCCAGCAGCTTGGCCCAGGGAGGTGGCAATGAGCAGTTCTTC. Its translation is CASSLAQGGGNEQFF.

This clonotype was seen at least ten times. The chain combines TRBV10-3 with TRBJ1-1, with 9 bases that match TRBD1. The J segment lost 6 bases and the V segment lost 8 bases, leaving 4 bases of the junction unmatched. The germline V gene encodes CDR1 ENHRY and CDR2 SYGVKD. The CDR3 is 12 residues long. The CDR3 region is CAIGRDRAEAFF. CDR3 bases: TGTGCCATCGGGAGGGACAGGGCTGAAGCTTTCTTT.

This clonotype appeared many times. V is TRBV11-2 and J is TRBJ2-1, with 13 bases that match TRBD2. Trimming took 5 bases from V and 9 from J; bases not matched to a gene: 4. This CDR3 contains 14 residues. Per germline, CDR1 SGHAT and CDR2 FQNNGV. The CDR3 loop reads CASSRTSGSSEQFF. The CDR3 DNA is TGTGCCAGCAGCCGGACTAGCGGGAGCAGTGAGCAGTTCTTC.